Following are 30 T cell receptor beta chains from one sample sequenced in a study of blood T cell repertoires in COVID-19. TCRdb keeps only in-frame clones here, not all; method: immunoSEQ multiplex PCR. This sample has 100,000 to 120,000 clones, with 65% to 80% found just once. The sample comprised peripheral blood. These receptors were taken from a woman between 65 and 79 years old with acute or convalescent COVID-19.

V usage is TRBV6-5 and J usage is TRBJ1-2; D is undetermined. The CDR3 consists of 14 residues. The V and J ends lost 4 bases and 8 bases respectively, with 17 bases between them. CDR1 is MNHEY and CDR2 is SVGAGI in the germline V gene. The CDR3 coding sequence is TGTGCCAGCAGTTGGGGTGTCGGGAAAGGGGGCTACACCTTC. The encoded protein is CASSWGVGKGGYTF.

This clone was found once. This chain uses TRBV29-1 with TRBJ2-1, with a weak D call TRBD2 (6 bases). CDR3 size: 14 residues. Trimming took 7 bases from V and 7 from J, leaving 20 bases between them. Germline loops: CDR1 SQVTM, CDR2 ANQGSEA. The CDR3 nucleotides read TGCAGCGGGCGACTAGTCGGAGGTTTTAATGAGCAGTTCTTC. Protein product: CSGRLVGGFNEQFF.

V gene TRBV5-1 combines with J gene TRBJ2-7; tentatively, D is TRBD2 (5 bases). The CDR3 has 16 residues. V was shortened by 7 bases and J by 7 bases, with 27 bases between the two germline ends. Germline CDR1 SGHRS, CDR2 YFSETQ. CDR3 protein: CASLCRWVGPGWEQYF. The CDR3 DNA reads as TGCGCCAGCTTGTGCCGTTGGGTGGGCCCGGGGTGGGAGCAGTACTTC. Together with reference TRBV5-1 and TRBJ2-7, the CDR3 gives the full variable domain: KAGVTQTPRYLIKTRGQQVTLSCSPISGHRSVSWYQQTPGQGLQFLFEYFSETQRNKGNFPGRFSGRQFSNSRSEMNVSTLELGDSALYLCASLCRWVGPGWEQYFGPGTRLTVT.

The genes are TRBV5-1 and TRBJ2-3; 11 bases are shared with TRBD2. In germline, CDR1 is SGHRS, CDR2 YFSETQ. The CDR3 has 16 residues. Trimming cost V 3 bases and J 4 bases; bases outside gene matches: 7. The CDR3 DNA follows: TGCGCCAGCAGCTCCTCGCTAGCGGGGGGATCAGATACGCAGTATTTT. Encoded protein: CASSSSLAGGSDTQYF.

The chain uses TRBV27 and TRBJ2-1; 9 nucleotides agree with TRBD1. Trimming removed 8 bases from V and 14 bases from J; junction bases left unmatched: 7. The CDR3 runs 11 residues. Germline CDR1 MNHEY, CDR2 SMNVEV (reference sequence). CDR3 in amino acids: CASGLRTGEFF. The CDR3 nucleotides read TGTGCCAGCGGGCTCAGGACAGGGGAGTTCTTC.

The rearrangement joins TRBV29-1 to TRBJ2-5, with TRBD1 matching over 9 bases. The CDR3 is 14 amino acids. The germline V gene encodes CDR1 SQVTM and CDR2 ANQGSEA. V lost 4 bases and J lost 4; bases outside the gene matches: 7. The CDR3 nucleotides read TGCAGCGTTGCCACGACAGGGGGTGGAGAGACCCAGTACTTC. This sequence encodes CSVATTGGGETQYF.

The chain employs TRBV27 and TRBJ1-1; tentatively, D is TRBD1 (5 bases). This CDR3 region has 14 residues. CDR1 is MNHEY, CDR2 SMNVEV, per germline (reference sequence). Between the trimmed V and J ends, which lost 5 bases and 5 bases, there was a span of 15 bases. This CDR3 reads CASSPAGKRTEAFF. The CDR3 bases are TGTGCCAGCAGTCCCGCAGGGAAGAGGACTGAAGCTTTCTTT.

The rearrangement links TRBV7-2 to TRBJ2-5, with D possibly matching TRBD1 (6 bases). Germline CDR1 SGHTA, CDR2 FQGNSA. The V end lost 5 bases, the J end lost 1 base, and 14 bases lay between the germline ends. This CDR3 contains 15 residues. CDR3: CASSPSSGVQETQYF. The CDR3 DNA reads TGTGCCAGCAGCCCTTCATCAGGGGTCCAAGAGACCCAGTACTTC.

This rearrangement joins TRBV6-4 to TRBJ2-1, with D tentatively TRBD2 (6 bases). V dropped 7 bases and J dropped 7 bases, with 17 bases sitting between them. This CDR3 spans 14 amino acids. CDR1 and CDR2 from the germline V gene are MRHNA and SNTAGT. CDR3 sequence: CASKRRRGENEQFF. The CDR3, as DNA: TGTGCCAGCAAGAGGCGGAGGGGAGAAAATGAGCAGTTCTTC.

The chain uses TRBV7-9 and TRBJ1-1; TRBD1 might be the D (6 bases). Germline CDR1 reads SEHNR; CDR2 reads FQNEAQ (reference sequence). Trimming took off 3 bases at V and 0 bases at J, with 11 bases between the two ends. This CDR3 spans 15 amino acids. The CDR3 nucleotides read TGTGCCAGCAGCTTCCCGGGACATCTGAACACTGAAGCTTTCTTT. Its protein product is CASSFPGHLNTEAFF.

This chain joins TRBV3-1 (or the pseudogene TRBV3-2) and TRBJ2-1; 7 bases align to TRBD2. This CDR3 contains 14 residues. The germline V gene has CDR1 LGHDT and CDR2 YNNKEL (reference sequence). V lost 4 bases, J lost 8 bases, and 8 bases stayed unmatched. The DNA for the CDR3 is TGTGCCAGCAGCCCCCGGGACTACGGATATGAGCAGTTCTTC. This codes for CASSPRDYGYEQFF.

This chain links TRBV11-2 with TRBJ1-4, with D unclear. CDR3 length: 14 residues. Germline V gene lookup returns CDR1 SGHAT and CDR2 FQNNGV. Trimming took 0 bases from V and 5 from J, leaving 7 bases between them. For the CDR3, the DNA is TGTGCCAGCAGCTTAGATTGGGCCAATGAAAAACTGTTTTTT. Translating gives CASSLDWANEKLFF.

V usage is TRBV9 and J usage is TRBJ2-4; 9 bases agree with TRBD1. V trimming: 4 bases; J trimming: 1 base; junction bases outside the gene matches: 12. Per the germline V gene, CDR1 is SGDLS and CDR2 is YYNGEE. CDR3 length: 18 amino acids. The CDR3 reads CASSSFSGTGLAKNIQYF. CDR3 sequence (DNA): TGTGCCAGCAGCTCATTTTCCGGGACAGGGTTGGCCAAAAACATTCAGTACTTC.

The rearrangement links TRBV15 to TRBJ2-3; 7 bases map to TRBD2. The junction had 4 bases not matched to a gene; V was cut back by 0 bases and J by 10 bases. CDR3 length equals 13 residues. Germline loops: CDR1 LNHNV, CDR2 YYDKDF (reference sequence). CDR3 bases: TGTGCCACCAGCAGAGATGGGGGGGTATCGCAGTATTTT. Its translation is CATSRDGGVSQYF.

The rearrangement links TRBV3-1 (or the pseudogene TRBV3-2) to TRBJ2-2, with 12 positions matching TRBD2. The trim removed 5 bases at V and 7 bases at J, leaving 5 bases unmatched. Germline CDR1 LGHDT, CDR2 YNNKEL (reference sequence). The CDR3 totals 15 residues. CDR3 residues: CASSSLAGGVGELFF. CDR3 bases: TGTGCCAGCAGCTCACTAGCGGGGGGTGTCGGGGAGCTGTTTTTT.

This sequence joins TRBV5-4 and TRBJ1-1, with D possibly matching TRBD1 (6 bases). This CDR3 has 15 residues. V was pared by 1 base and J by 3 bases, with 13 bases between. The V gene's germline CDR1 is SGHNT and CDR2 YYREEE (reference sequence). CDR3 DNA sequence: TGTGCCAGCAGCTTGTTTCAGGGGAGGGACACTGAAGCTTTCTTT. It yields the protein CASSLFQGRDTEAFF. The entire variable domain, with the rest obtained from reference TRBV5-4 and TRBJ1-1, is as follows: ETGVTQSPTHLIKTRGQQVTLRCSSQSGHNTVSWYQQALGQGPQFIFQYYREEENGRGNFPPRFSGLQFPNYSSELNVNALELDDSALYLCASSLFQGRDTEAFFGQGTRLTVV.

The chain carries TRBV19 and TRBJ2-3; maybe TRBD2 (5 bases). The CDR3 consists of 12 residues. Trimming stripped 7 bases from V and 3 bases from J, with 8 bases between. Germline CDR1 reads LNHDA; CDR2 reads SQIVND (reference sequence). In DNA, the CDR3 is TGTGCCAGTAACGGGGAAACAGATACGCAGTATTTT. This gives the protein CASNGETDTQYF.

The chain couples TRBV30 to TRBJ1-6; D gene unclear. Germline values: CDR1 GTSNPN, CDR2 SVGIG (reference sequence). V lost 5 bases and J 9 bases, leaving 20 bases between the germline ends. This CDR3 is built from 15 residues. The CDR3 DNA sequence: TGTGCCTGGGGCTTAGGTCAACACGGAGGTTCACCCCTCCACTTT. It yields the protein CAWGLGQHGGSPLHF.

This clone has more than one count but fewer than ten. The rearrangement joins TRBV9 to TRBJ1-4; perhaps TRBD1 as D (6 bases). With 3 bases removed from V and 8 bases from J, the gap between germline ends came to 14 bases. This CDR3 has 14 amino acids. Germline values: CDR1 SGDLS, CDR2 YYNGEE. This chain's CDR3 is CASSAQGKEEKLFF. DNA of the CDR3: TGTGCCAGCAGCGCCCAGGGGAAGGAGGAAAAACTGTTTTTT.

The chain has TRBV14 and TRBJ1-1; no clear D. The CDR3 sequence is 15 residues long. The V and J ends lost 0 bases and 5 bases respectively, with 13 bases between them. Germline CDR1 and CDR2: SGHDN and FVKESK. The CDR3 coding sequence is TGTGCCAGCAGCCAAGATATGACCGGAGGAACTGAAGCTTTCTTT. Amino acids: CASSQDMTGGTEAFF.

The V and J genes are TRBV7-9 and TRBJ2-7; tentatively, D is TRBD2 (5 bases). V gave up 6 bases and J gave up 5 bases, with 20 bases separating them. Germline V gives CDR1 SEHNR, CDR2 FQNEAQ (reference sequence). The CDR3 is made up of 15 amino acids. The CDR3 DNA reads TGTGCCAGCAGGCCGAATCGAAGAGGGCCAGACGAGCAGTACTTC. The encoded protein is CASRPNRRGPDEQYF. Full variable domain (outside the CDR3, taken from reference TRBV7-9 and TRBJ2-7): DTGVSQNPRHKITKRGQNVTFRCDPISEHNRLYWYRQTLGQGPEFLTYFQNEAQLEKSRLLSDRFSAERPKGSFSTLEIQRTEQGDSAMYLCASRPNRRGPDEQYFGPGTRLTVT.

About this clone: A junction end diverges from the germline sequence, so it may reflect a read error. The chain carries TRBV28 and TRBJ1-4; D gene unclear. There are 15 residues in the CDR3. Germline lookup yields CDR1 MDHEN and CDR2 SYDVKM. The CDR3 region is CASSFLAATYEKLFF. Here the CDR3 DNA reads TGTGCCAGCAGTTTCCTCGCTGCCACCTATGAAAAGCTGTTTTTT.

This sequence joins TRBV27 and TRBJ1-5; tentative D call: TRBD1 (6 bases). Germline CDR1 reads MNHEY; CDR2 reads SMNVEV (reference sequence). The CDR3 totals 13 residues. The ends were cut back, 3 bases at V and 11 bases at J, with 14 bases in the middle. CDR3 DNA sequence: TGTGCCAGCAGTTTGGCCAGGGGAGGGTCCCAGCATTTT. Translating it yields CASSLARGGSQHF.

This clone has just one count. The chain employs TRBV9 and TRBJ2-1; a weak D match, TRBD1 (5 bases). Germline V lookup: CDR1 SGDLS, CDR2 YYNGEE. CDR3 size: 15 residues. V lost 0 bases to trimming and J lost 1 base, with 8 bases between them. The CDR3 protein is CASSVGAGSYNEQFF. The CDR3 DNA is TGTGCCAGCAGCGTAGGGGCAGGGTCCTACAATGAGCAGTTCTTC.

The V and J genes are TRBV18 and TRBJ1-5; 9 nucleotides match TRBD1. Germline V lookup: CDR1 KGHSH, CDR2 LQKENI. The ends lost 5 bases at V and 4 bases at J; junction bases unmatched: 3. The CDR3 runs 14 residues. The CDR3 bases are TGTGCCAGCTCAGGACAGGGGTCTAATCAGCCCCAGCATTTT. Protein sequence: CASSGQGSNQPQHF.

The rearrangement links TRBV30 to TRBJ2-2; D is possibly TRBD1 (8 bases). V was trimmed by 3 bases and J by 2 bases, leaving 22 bases between them. Germline values: CDR1 GTSNPN, CDR2 SVGIG (reference sequence). This CDR3 is 18 amino acids long. The DNA of the CDR3 is TGTGCCTGGAGGGTCCTGGGGGGGGGACAGGTCAACACCGGGGAGCTGTTTTTT. Protein: CAWRVLGGGQVNTGELFF.

This clone came up a few times. The chain has TRBV7-9 and TRBJ2-6; 8 nucleotides line up with TRBD1. Unmatched junction bases numbered 7, after V lost 5 bases and J lost 4 bases. The CDR3 consists of 16 residues. The germline V gene encodes CDR1 SEHNR and CDR2 FQNEAQ (reference sequence). CDR3 DNA: TGTGCCAGCAGCACTCGGACAGGGCGCGGGGCCAACGTCCTGACTTTC. Its translation: CASSTRTGRGANVLTF.

The chain recombines TRBV9 with TRBJ2-5; TRBD2 aligns across 13 bases. There are 17 residues in the CDR3. Trimming took 0 bases from V and 2 from J; bases not matched to a gene: 4. Germline loops: CDR1 SGDLS, CDR2 YYNGEE. CDR3 sequence (DNA): TGTGCCAGCAGCGTAGGGGGGACTAGCGGGAAACAAGAGACCCAGTACTTC. The encoded protein is CASSVGGTSGKQETQYF.

This clone was picked up many times. This sequence joins TRBV2 and TRBJ1-1; D perhaps matches TRBD1 (5 bases). This CDR3 has 14 amino acids. The V gene lost 9 bases and the J gene lost 1 base, with 15 bases spanning the gap. Germline CDR1 SNHLY, CDR2 FYNNEI. CDR3 sequence (DNA): TGTGCCAGTCTGTTGGACAAACAGAACACTGAAGCTTTCTTT. Amino acids: CASLLDKQNTEAFF.

This rearrangement joins TRBV27 to TRBJ2-5; 7 bases fit TRBD2. Germline-derived CDR1 and CDR2 are MNHEY and SMNVEV (reference sequence). V gave up 3 bases and J gave up 5 bases; unmatched junction bases: 9. CDR3 length: 15 residues. In nucleotides, the CDR3 is TGTGCCAGCAGTTTCCTACCCGGGGGGAGGGAGACCCAGTACTTC. Its protein is CASSFLPGGRETQYF.